These 14 T cell receptor beta chains originate from one sample sequenced in a study of patients and donors after allogeneic stem cell transplantation. One entry per CDR3 protein, called by TCRdb with MiXCR from the RT-PCR reads. This sample carries hundreds of thousands of distinct CDR3 sequences, around 16% of them seen once, and the ten largest clones take around 6.8%. Sequenced material: blood, either unsorted or a sorted T cell fraction (not recorded which). The receptors were gathered from a human donor who was either an allogeneic HSCT recipient or a stem cell or donor lymphocyte infusion donor (not recorded which). It is not recorded whose cells these are; they may come from a transplant donor.

This chain connects TRBV5-5 to TRBJ1-1, with D perhaps TRBD1 (5 bases). The germline V gene encodes CDR1 SGHKS and CDR2 YYEKEE (reference sequence). The CDR3 totals 13 residues. Trimming stripped 4 bases from V and 8 bases from J, with 15 bases between. This CDR3 is CASSTGVFSEAFF. CDR3 DNA sequence: TGTGCCAGCAGCACGGGGGTTTTCAGCGAAGCTTTCTTT.

The sample holds many counts of this clonotype. The junction shows a germline mismatch at one end, possibly a read error. The chain carries TRBV5-1 and TRBJ2-1, with 8 bases fitting TRBD2. The CDR3 totals 16 residues. Germline lookup yields CDR1 SGHRS and CDR2 YFSETQ. The CDR3 is CASSLGTRPLSNEQFF. The CDR3 region has the DNA TGCGCCAGCAGTTTGGGGACTAGGCCACTGAGCAATGAGCAGTTCTTC.

This clonotype showed up just a few times. The chain is built from TRBV27 and TRBJ1-6; possible D gene TRBD1, 5 bases. CDR1 is MNHEY, CDR2 SMNVEV, per germline (reference sequence). V was shortened by 7 bases and J by 6 bases, with 16 bases between the two germline ends. CDR3 size: 15 residues. CDR3 nucleotide sequence: TGTGCCAGCACTACCGACAGCCTACTTAATTCACCCCTCCACTTT. Amino acid sequence: CASTTDSLLNSPLHF.

The chain joins TRBV2 to TRBJ2-7; no clear D. The CDR3 length is 13 residues. V was clipped by 6 bases and J by 6 bases, with 15 bases between them. Germline assignment: CDR1 SNHLY and CDR2 FYNNEI. The DNA of the CDR3 is TGTGCCAGCAGGGAGACACCTCTCGGCGAGCAGTACTTC. Translated: CASRETPLGEQYF. Looking up the rest from reference TRBV2 and TRBJ2-7 gives the full variable domain: EPEVTQTPSHQVTQMGQEVILRCVPISNHLYFYWYRQILGQKVEFLVSFYNNEISEKSEIFDDQFSVERPDGSNFTLKIRSTKLEDSAMYFCASRETPLGEQYFGPGTRLTVT.

This chain links TRBV12-3 or TRBV12-4 with TRBJ2-3; 7 positions match TRBD2. Trimming took 6 bases from V and 1 from J; bases not matched to a gene: 7. The CDR3 length is 15 residues. CDR3 sequence (DNA): TGTGCCAGCAGCCTTACTAGCGCGCGCACAGATACGCAGTATTTT. Amino acid sequence: CASSLTSARTDTQYF.

This clonotype was counted a few times. The gene calls are TRBV7-9 and TRBJ2-7; D possibly matches TRBD1 or TRBD2 (5 bases each). From germline, CDR1 is SEHNR and CDR2 FQNEAQ (reference sequence). This CDR3 comprises 15 residues. Trimming took 4 bases from V and 5 from J, leaving 18 bases between them. CDR3 sequence: CASSSGWGSGDEQYF. CDR3 nucleotides: TGTGCCAGCAGCTCAGGGTGGGGAAGCGGAGACGAGCAGTACTTC.

In DNA, the CDR3 is TGCAGTGCCGTGACAGGGGGCGACTCACCCCTCCACTTT. Protein product: CSAVTGGDSPLHF. V usage is TRBV20-1 and J usage is TRBJ1-6; 10 nucleotides agree with TRBD1. The CDR3 has 13 amino acids. The trim removed 6 bases at V and 10 bases at J, leaving 6 bases unmatched. The germline gives CDR1 DFQATT, CDR2 SNEGSKA (reference sequence).

The chain combines TRBV7-2 with TRBJ2-7; tentatively, D is TRBD1 (7 bases). CDR1 SGHTA and CDR2 FQGNSA come from the germline V gene. Trimming shortened V by 2 bases and J by 3 bases, and 14 bases separated the two germline ends. The length of the CDR3 is 15 residues. CDR3 DNA sequence: TGTGCCAGCAGCTTAAGGGGCAGGGGGGACTACGAGCAGTACTTC. This codes for CASSLRGRGDYEQYF. Full variable domain (outside the CDR3, taken from reference TRBV7-2 and TRBJ2-7): GAGVSQSPSNKVTEKGKDVELRCDPISGHTALYWYRQSLGQGLEFLIYFQGNSAPDKSGLPSDRFSAERTGGSVSTLTIQRTQQEDSAVYLCASSLRGRGDYEQYFGPGTRLTVT.

The chain recombines TRBV6-5 with TRBJ1-1; D uncertain. Germline CDR1 reads MNHEY; CDR2 reads SVGAGI. Trimming left V 0 bases short and J 9 bases short, with 11 bases between. The CDR3 spans 13 residues. The CDR3 spells CASSYSAGMKAFF. The CDR3, as DNA: TGTGCCAGCAGTTACTCCGCTGGAATGAAAGCTTTCTTT.

The gene calls are TRBV10-3 and TRBJ1-2; D perhaps matches TRBD1 (6 bases). The V gene lost 6 bases and the J gene lost 2 bases, with 13 bases spanning the gap. The CDR3 length is 14 residues. Looked up from germline, CDR1 is ENHRY and CDR2 is SYGVKD. CDR3 amino acids: CAIRERTENYGYTF. CDR3 DNA: TGTGCCATCAGAGAGAGGACAGAGAACTATGGCTACACCTTC.

The chain combines TRBV7-8 with TRBJ2-7, with 7 positions matching TRBD1. V lost 3 bases to trimming and J lost 3 bases; unmatched junction nucleotides: 8. The CDR3 is 15 residues long. The germline V gene encodes CDR1 SGHVS and CDR2 FQNEAQ. CDR3 residues: CASSFLLGQSYEQYF. Here the CDR3 DNA reads TGTGCCAGCAGCTTCCTCCTGGGACAGAGCTACGAGCAGTACTTC.

In its sample, this clonotype was seen once. The chain uses TRBV20-1 and TRBJ1-1; 9 nucleotides align to TRBD1. Trimming cost V 1 base and J 5 bases; bases outside gene matches: 8. The CDR3 loop spans 15 amino acids. CDR1 DFQATT and CDR2 SNEGSKA come from the germline V gene (reference sequence). The CDR3 protein is CSARGGTGSRTEAFF. CDR3 DNA: TGCAGTGCTAGAGGAGGGACAGGGAGTCGGACTGAAGCTTTCTTT.

The chain carries TRBV25-1 and TRBJ2-3; TRBD2 aligns across 7 bases. J gave up 1 base and V 8 bases, and 12 bases lay outside the gene matches. Germline-derived CDR1 and CDR2 are MGHDK and SYGVNS. This CDR3 contains 16 residues. CDR3 nucleotide sequence: TGTGCCAGCTCAGACTTTGGCGGGAGTGGCACAGATACGCAGTATTTT. It codes for CASSDFGGSGTDTQYF.

The sample holds a few counts of this clonotype. In nucleotides, the CDR3 is TGTGCCAGCAGCCTCAGGAGTGAGGGGGCGATCTATGGCTACACCTTC. This encodes CASSLRSEGAIYGYTF. V usage is TRBV5-5 and J usage is TRBJ1-2, with TRBD1 matching over 7 bases. V lost 4 bases, J lost 4 bases, and 13 bases stayed unmatched. Germline CDR1 is SGHKS and CDR2 is YYEKEE (reference sequence). The CDR3 loop spans 16 amino acids.